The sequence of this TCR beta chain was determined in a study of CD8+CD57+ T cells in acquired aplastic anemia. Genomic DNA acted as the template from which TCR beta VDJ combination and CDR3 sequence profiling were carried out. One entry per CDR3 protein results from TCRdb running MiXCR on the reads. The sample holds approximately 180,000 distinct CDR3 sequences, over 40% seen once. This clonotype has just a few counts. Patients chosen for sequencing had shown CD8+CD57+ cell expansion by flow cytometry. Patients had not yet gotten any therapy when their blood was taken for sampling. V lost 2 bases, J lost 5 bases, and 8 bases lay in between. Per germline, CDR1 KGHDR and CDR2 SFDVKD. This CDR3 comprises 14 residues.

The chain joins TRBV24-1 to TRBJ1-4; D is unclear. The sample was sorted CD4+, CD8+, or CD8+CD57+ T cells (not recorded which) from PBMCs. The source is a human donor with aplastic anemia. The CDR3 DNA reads TGTGCCACCAGTGATTCGGCAGTAAATGAAAAACTGTTTTTT. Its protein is CATSDSAVNEKLFF.